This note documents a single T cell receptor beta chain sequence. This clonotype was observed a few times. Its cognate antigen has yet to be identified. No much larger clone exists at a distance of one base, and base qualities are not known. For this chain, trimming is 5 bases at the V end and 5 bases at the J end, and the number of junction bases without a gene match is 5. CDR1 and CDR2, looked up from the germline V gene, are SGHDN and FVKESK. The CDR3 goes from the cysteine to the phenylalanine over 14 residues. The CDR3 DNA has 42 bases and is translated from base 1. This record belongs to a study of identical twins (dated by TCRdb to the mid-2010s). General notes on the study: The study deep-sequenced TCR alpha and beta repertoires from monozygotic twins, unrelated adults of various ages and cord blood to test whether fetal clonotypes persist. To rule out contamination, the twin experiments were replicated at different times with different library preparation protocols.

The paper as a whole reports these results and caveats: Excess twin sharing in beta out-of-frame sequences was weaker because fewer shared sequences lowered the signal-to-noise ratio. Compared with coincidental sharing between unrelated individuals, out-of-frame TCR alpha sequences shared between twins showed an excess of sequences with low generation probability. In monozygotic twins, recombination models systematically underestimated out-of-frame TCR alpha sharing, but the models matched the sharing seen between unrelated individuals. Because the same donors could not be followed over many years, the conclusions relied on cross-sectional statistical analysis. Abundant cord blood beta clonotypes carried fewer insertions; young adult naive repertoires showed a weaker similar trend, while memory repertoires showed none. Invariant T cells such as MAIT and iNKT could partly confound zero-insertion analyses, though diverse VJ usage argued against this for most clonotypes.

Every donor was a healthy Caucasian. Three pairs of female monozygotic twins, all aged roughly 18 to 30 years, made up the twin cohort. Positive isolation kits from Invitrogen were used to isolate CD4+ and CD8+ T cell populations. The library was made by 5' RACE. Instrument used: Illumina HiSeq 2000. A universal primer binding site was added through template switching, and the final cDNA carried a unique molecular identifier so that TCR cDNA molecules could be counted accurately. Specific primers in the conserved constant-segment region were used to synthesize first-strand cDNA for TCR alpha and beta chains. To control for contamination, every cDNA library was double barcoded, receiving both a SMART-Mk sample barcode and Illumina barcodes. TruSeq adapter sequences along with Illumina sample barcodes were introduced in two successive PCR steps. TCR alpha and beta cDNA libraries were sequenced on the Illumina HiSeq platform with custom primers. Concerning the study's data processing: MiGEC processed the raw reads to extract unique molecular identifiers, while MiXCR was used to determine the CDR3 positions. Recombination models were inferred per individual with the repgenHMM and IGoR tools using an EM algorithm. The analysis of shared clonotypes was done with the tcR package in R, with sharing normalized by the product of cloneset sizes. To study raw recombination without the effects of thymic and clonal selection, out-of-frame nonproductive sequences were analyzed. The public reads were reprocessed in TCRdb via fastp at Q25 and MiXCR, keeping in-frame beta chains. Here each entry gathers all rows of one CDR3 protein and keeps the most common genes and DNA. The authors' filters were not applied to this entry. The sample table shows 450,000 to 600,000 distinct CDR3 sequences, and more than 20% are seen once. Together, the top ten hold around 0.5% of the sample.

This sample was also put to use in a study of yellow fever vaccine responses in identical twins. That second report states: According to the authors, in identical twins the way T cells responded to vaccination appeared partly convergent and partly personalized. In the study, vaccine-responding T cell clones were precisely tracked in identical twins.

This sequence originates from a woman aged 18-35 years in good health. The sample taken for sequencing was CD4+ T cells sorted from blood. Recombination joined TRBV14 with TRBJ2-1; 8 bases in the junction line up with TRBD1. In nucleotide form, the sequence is TGTGCCAGCAGCTTACGGACAGGGAACAATGAGCAGTTCTTC. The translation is CASSLRTGNNEQFF.